Sequencing of this T cell receptor (beta chain) was carried out in a study of beta chain features in type 1 diabetes. This clone has a handful of counts. Its target is unknown. Findings of the study overall: Shorter TCRB CDR3s, moderately but significantly so, marked every one of the four CD4+ subsets in Type 1 diabetes patients.

The CDR3 consists of 13 residues. The germline CDR1 and CDR2 sequences are LGHNA and YSLEER. V was trimmed by 3 bases and J by 8 bases, leaving 10 bases between them. cDNA synthesis used the whole RNA isolate, giving expressed TCRB sequences. Generated by immunoSEQ multiplex PCR, the TCRdb table keeps only in-frame clones and is missing some. Of under 200,000 clones listed, 6.5% to 8.5% were seen once; the top ten hold around 0.56%. Specimen: central memory CD4+ T cells from blood. The sequence was obtained from a woman between 18 and 30 years old with type 1 diabetes. The chain combines TRBV4-3 with TRBJ1-4; a possible D gene is TRBD1 (5 bases). The CDR3 DNA follows: TGCGCCAGCAGCCAGACCAGACAGGAAAAACTGTTTTTT. Protein sequence: CASSQTRQEKLFF.